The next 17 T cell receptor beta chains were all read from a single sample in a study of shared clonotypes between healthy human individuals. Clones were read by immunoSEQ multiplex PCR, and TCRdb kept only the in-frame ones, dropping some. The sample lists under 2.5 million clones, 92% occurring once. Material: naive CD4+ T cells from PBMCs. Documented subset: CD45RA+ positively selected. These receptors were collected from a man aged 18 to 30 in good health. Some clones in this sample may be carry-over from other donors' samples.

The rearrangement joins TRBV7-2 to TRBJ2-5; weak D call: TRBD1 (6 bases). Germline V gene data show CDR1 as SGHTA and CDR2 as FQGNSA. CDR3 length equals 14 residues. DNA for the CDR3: TGTGCTGCGAGTTGGAACAGGGCCCAAGAGACCCAGTACTTC. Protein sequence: CAASWNRAQETQYF.

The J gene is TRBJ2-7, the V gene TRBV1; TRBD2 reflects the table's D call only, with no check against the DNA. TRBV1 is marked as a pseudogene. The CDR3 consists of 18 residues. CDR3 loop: CTSRPGLAGRGSSGSQYF. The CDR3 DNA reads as TGCACCAGCAGGCCGGGACTAGCGGGAAGAGGTTCCTCGGGGTCACAGTACTTC.

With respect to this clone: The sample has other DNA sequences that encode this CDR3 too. This CDR3 reads CASSPGSTDTQYF. The CDR3 nucleotides read TGTGCCAGCAGTCCAGGGAGCACAGATACGCAGTATTTT. The J gene is TRBJ2-3, the V gene TRBV28; D perhaps matches TRBD1 (5 bases). Germline V CDR1 and CDR2: MDHEN, SYDVKM. The ends were cut back, 5 bases at V and 0 bases at J, with 6 bases in the middle. There are 13 residues in the CDR3.

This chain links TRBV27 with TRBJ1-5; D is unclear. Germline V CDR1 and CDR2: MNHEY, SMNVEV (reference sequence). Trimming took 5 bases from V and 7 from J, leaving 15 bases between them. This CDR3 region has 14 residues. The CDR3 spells CASSPIPVRQPQHF. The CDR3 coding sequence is TGTGCCAGCAGTCCCATCCCGGTGCGGCAGCCCCAGCATTTT.

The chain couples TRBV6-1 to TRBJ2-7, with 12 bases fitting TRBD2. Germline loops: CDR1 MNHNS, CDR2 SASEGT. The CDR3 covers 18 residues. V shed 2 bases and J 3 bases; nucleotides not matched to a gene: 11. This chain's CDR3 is CASSENFAGLAGSYEQYF. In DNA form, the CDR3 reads TGTGCCAGCAGTGAAAATTTTGCAGGACTAGCGGGGAGCTACGAGCAGTACTTC.

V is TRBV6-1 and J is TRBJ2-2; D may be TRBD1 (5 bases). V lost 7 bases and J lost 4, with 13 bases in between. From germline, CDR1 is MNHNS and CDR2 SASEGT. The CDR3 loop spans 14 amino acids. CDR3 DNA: TGTGCCAGCATTGGCAGGGATGGCACCGGGGAGCTGTTTTTT. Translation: CASIGRDGTGELFF.

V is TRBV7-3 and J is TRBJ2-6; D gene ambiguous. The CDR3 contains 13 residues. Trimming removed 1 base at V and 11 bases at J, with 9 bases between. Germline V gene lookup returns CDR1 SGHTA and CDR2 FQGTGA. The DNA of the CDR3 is TGTGCCAGCAGCTTAAGGCAAAAAGACGTCCTGACTTTC. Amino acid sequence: CASSLRQKDVLTF.

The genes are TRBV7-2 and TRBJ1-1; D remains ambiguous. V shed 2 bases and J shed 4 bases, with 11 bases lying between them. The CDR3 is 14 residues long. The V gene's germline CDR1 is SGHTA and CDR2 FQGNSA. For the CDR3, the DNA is TGTGCCAGCAGCTTAAGGGTACCGGGCACTGAAGCTTTCTTT. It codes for CASSLRVPGTEAFF.

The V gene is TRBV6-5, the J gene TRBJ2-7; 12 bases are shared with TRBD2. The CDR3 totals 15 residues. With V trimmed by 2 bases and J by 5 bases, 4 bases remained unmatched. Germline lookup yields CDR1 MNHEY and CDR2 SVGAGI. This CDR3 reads CASSYQTSGSHEQYF. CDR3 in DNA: TGTGCCAGCAGTTACCAGACTAGCGGGAGCCACGAGCAGTACTTC.

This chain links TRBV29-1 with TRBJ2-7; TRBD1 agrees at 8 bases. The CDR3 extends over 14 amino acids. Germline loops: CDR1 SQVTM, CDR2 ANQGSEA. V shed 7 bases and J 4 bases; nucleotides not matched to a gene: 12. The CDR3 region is CSAGRTGRSYEQYF. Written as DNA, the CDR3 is TGCAGCGCCGGCCGGACAGGGCGCTCTTACGAGCAGTACTTC.

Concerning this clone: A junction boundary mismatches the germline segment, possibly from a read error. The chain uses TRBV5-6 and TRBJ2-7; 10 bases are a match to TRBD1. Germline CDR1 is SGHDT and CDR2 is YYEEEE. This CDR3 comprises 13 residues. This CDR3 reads CASTLDRGDEQYF. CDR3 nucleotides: TGTGCCAGCACCTTGGACAGGGGGGACGAGCAGTACTTC.

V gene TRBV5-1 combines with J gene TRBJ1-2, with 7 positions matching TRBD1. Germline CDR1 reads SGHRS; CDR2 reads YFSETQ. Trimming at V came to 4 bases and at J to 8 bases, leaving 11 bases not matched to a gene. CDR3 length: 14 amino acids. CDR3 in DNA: TGCGCCAGCAGCCAGAACCCAGGGGGACGGGGCTACACCTTC. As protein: CASSQNPGGRGYTF.

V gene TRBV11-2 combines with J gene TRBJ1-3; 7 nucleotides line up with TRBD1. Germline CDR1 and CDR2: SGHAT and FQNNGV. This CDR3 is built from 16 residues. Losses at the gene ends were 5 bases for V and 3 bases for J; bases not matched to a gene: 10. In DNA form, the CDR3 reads TGTGCCAGCAGCCATACTGACAGGGTACTTGGAAACACCATATATTTT. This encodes CASSHTDRVLGNTIYF.

Written as DNA, the CDR3 is TGCGCCAGCAGCGCGGGTGGGCTGCCGGAGACCCAGTACTTC. Translating it yields CASSAGGLPETQYF. V usage is TRBV5-1 and J usage is TRBJ2-5; D may be TRBD2 (5 bases). The CDR3 consists of 14 residues. Germline CDR1 and CDR2: SGHRS and YFSETQ. Deletions cut 4 bases from V and 5 bases from J, with 15 bases between.

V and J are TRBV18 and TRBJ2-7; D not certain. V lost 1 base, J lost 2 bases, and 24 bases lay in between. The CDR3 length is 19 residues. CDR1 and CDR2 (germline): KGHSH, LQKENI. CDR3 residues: CASSPRYPVATPNAYEQYF. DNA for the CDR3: TGTGCCAGCTCACCACGATATCCAGTGGCTACTCCCAACGCCTACGAGCAGTACTTC.

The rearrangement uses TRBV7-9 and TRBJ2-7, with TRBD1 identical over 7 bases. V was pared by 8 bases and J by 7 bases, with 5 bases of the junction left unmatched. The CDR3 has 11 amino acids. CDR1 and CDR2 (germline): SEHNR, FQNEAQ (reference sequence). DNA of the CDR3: TGTGCCAGCTGCACAGGGGAGGAGCAGTACTTC. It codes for CASCTGEEQYF.

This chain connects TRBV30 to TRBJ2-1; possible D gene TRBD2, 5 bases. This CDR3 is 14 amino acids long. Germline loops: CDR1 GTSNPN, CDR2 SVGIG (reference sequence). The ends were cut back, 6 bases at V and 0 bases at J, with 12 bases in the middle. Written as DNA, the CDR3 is TGTGCCTGCTTAGCGTACAGCTCCTACAATGAGCAGTTCTTC. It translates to CACLAYSSYNEQFF.